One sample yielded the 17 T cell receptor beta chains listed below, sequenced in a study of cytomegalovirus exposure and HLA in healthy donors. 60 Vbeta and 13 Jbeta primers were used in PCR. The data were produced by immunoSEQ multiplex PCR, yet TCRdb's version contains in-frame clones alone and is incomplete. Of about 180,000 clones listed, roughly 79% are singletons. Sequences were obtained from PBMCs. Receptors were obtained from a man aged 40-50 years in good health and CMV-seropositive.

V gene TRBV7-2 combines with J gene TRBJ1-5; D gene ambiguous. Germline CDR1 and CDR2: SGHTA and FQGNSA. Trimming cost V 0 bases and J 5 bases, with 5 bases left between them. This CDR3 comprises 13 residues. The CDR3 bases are TGTGCCAGCAGCTTAGCCCTATATCAGCCCCAGCATTTT. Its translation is CASSLALYQPQHF. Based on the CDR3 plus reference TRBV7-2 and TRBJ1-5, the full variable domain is GAGVSQSPSNKVTEKGKDVELRCDPISGHTALYWYRQSLGQGLEFLIYFQGNSAPDKSGLPSDRFSAERTGGSVSTLTIQRTQQEDSAVYLCASSLALYQPQHFGDGTRLSIL.

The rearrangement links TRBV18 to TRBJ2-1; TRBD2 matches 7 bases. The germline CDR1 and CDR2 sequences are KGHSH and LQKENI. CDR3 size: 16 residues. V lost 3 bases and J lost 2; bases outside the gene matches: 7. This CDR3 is CASSPKNSGTYNEQFF. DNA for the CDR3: TGTGCCAGCTCACCCAAAAACAGCGGGACCTACAATGAGCAGTTCTTC.

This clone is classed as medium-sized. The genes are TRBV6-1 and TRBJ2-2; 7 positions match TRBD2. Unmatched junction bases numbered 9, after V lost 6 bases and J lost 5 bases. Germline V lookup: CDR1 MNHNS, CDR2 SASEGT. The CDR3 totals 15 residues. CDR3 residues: CASRGGEEETGELFF. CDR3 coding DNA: TGTGCCAGCAGGGGGGGGGAGGAAGAGACCGGGGAGCTGTTTTTT.

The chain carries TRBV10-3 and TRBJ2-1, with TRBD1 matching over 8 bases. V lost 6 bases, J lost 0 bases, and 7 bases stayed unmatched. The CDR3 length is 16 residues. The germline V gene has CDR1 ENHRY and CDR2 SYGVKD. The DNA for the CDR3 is TGTGCCATCAGGGAGGACAGGGCCAGCTCCTACAATGAGCAGTTCTTC. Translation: CAIREDRASSYNEQFF.

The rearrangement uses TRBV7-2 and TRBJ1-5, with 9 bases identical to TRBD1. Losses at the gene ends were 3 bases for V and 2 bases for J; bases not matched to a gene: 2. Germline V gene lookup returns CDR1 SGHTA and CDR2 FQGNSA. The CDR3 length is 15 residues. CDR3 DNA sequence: TGTGCCAGCAGCTTGGGGACAGGGCGCAATCAGCCCCAGCATTTT. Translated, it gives CASSLGTGRNQPQHF.

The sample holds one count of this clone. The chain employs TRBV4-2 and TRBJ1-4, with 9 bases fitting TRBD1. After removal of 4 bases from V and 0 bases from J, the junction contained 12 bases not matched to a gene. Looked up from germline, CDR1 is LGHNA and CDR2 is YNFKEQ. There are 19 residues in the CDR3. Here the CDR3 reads CASSPRSGTGLATNEKLFF. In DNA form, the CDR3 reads TGTGCCAGCAGCCCCCGATCCGGGACAGGGCTAGCAACTAATGAAAAACTGTTTTTT.

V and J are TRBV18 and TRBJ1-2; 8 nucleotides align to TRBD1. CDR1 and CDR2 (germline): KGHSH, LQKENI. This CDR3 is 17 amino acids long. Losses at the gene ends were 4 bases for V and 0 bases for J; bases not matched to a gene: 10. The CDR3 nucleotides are TGTGCCAGCTCACAACCGGGACAGGCTGAATCTAACTATGGCTACACCTTC. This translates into CASSQPGQAESNYGYTF.

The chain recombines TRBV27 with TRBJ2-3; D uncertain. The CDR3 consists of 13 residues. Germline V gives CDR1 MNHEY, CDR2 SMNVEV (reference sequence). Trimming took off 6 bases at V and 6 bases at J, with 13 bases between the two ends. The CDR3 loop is CASSPTRADTQYF. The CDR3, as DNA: TGTGCCAGCAGCCCTACCCGCGCGGATACGCAGTATTTT.

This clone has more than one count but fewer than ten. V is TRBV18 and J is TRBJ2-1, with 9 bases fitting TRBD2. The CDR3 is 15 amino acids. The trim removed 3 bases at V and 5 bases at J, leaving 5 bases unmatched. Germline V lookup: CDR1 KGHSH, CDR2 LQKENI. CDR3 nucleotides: TGTGCCAGCTCACCCCGACTAGCGGATAACAATGAGCAGTTCTTC. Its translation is CASSPRLADNNEQFF.

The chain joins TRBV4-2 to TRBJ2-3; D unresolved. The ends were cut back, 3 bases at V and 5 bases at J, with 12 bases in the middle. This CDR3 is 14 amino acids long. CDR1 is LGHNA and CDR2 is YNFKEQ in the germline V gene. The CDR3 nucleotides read TGTGCCAGCAGCCAGACCGGGTTGCAAGATACGCAGTATTTT. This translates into CASSQTGLQDTQYF.

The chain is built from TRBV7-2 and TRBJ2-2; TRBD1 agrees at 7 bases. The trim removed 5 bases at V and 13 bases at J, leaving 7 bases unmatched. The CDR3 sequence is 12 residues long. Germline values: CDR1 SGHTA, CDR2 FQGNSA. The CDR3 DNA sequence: TGTGCCAGCAGCCTTACAGGGGTTGGGCTGTTTTTT. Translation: CASSLTGVGLFF.

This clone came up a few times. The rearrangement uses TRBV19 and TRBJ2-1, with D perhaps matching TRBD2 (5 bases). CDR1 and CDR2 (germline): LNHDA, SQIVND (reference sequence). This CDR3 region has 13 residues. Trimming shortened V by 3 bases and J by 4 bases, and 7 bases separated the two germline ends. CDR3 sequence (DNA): TGTGCCAGTAGTATCGGAGGTTACAATGAGCAGTTCTTC. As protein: CASSIGGYNEQFF.

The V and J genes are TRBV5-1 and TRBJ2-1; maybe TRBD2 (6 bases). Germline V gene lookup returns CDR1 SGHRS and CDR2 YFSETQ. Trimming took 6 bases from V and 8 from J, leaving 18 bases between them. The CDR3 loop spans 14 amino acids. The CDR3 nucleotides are TGCGCCAGCACTGGAGGCCGGGAGTGGGATGAGCAGTTCTTC. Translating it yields CASTGGREWDEQFF.

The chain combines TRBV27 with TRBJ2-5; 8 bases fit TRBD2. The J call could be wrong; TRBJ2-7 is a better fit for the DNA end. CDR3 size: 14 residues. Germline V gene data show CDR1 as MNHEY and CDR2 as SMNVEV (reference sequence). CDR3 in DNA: TGTGCCAGCAGTTTAGAGCGGGAGAACGGCGAGCAGTACTTC. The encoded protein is CASSLERENGEQYF.

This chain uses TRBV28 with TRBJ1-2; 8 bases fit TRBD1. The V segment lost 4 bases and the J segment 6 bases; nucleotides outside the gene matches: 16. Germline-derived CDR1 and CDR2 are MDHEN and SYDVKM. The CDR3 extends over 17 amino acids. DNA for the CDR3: TGTGCCAGCAGTTCCCAAGCCGCGACAGGGGATGGTGATGGCTACACCTTC. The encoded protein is CASSSQAATGDGDGYTF.

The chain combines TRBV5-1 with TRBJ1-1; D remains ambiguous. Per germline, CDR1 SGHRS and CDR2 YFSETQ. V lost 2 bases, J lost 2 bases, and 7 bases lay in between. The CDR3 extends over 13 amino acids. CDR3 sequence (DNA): TGCGCCAGCAGCTTTCAGGATAACACTGAAGCTTTCTTT. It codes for CASSFQDNTEAFF.

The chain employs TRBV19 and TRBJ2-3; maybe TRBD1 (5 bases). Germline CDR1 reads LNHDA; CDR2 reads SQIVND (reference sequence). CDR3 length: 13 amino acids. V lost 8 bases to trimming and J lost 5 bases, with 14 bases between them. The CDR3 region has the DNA TGTGCCAGTGAAAGGGGTGCCGGAGATACGCAGTATTTT. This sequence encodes CASERGAGDTQYF. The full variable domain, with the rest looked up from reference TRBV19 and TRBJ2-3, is DGGITQSPKYLFRKEGQNVTLSCEQNLNHDAMYWYRQDPGQGLRLIYYSQIVNDFQKGDIAEGYSVSREKKESFPLTVTSAQKNPTAFYLCASERGAGDTQYFGPGTRLTVL.